The 23 T cell receptor beta chains below all came from one sample that was sequenced in a study of regulatory and conventional T cells in breast cancer. Using its own MiXCR run on the PCR reads, TCRdb lists one record per CDR3 protein. The sample yields roughly 16,000 distinct CDR3 sequences, 25% to 40% seen once. What was sequenced was conventional T cells from blood. Receptor source: a female donor in good health.

As concerns this clonotype: Being one base from a much bigger clone, this may be a read error. No conserved phenylalanine or tryptophan ends this CDR3, so it is likely a read error. V and J are TRBV2 and TRBJ2-3; 12 positions agree with TRBD2. V trimming: 6 bases; J trimming: 0 bases; junction bases outside the gene matches: 10. Per the germline V gene, CDR1 is SNHLY and CDR2 is FYNNEI. CDR3 length: 18 residues. CDR3 sequence: CASSYGLAGPTSTDTQYL. The CDR3 nucleotides are TGTGCCAGCAGCTACGGACTAGCGGGACCGACTAGCACAGATACGCAGTATTTA.

J is TRBJ2-1 and V is TRBV6-5; the D gene could be TRBD1 or TRBD2 (5 bases each). The V gene lost 4 bases and the J gene lost 3 bases, with 16 bases spanning the gap. CDR3 length equals 16 residues. Germline V gene lookup returns CDR1 MNHEY and CDR2 SVGAGI. CDR3 DNA: TGTGCCAGCAGTTCCACCCGGGACCGAGACTACAATGAGCAGTTCTTC. Translation gives CASSSTRDRDYNEQFF.

The chain links TRBV12-3 or TRBV12-4 to TRBJ2-1, with D perhaps TRBD2 (6 bases). The length of the CDR3 is 14 residues. Trimming stripped 3 bases from V and 14 bases from J, with 20 bases between. CDR3 region: CASSFLGEVADKFF. DNA for the CDR3: TGTGCCAGCAGTTTCTTAGGGGAGGTTGCGGACAAGTTCTTC.

Of note for this clonotype: The CDR3 carries no conserved terminal phenylalanine or tryptophan, so it likely arises from a read error. The chain uses TRBV6-2 or TRBV6-3 and TRBJ1-1, with D possibly matching TRBD1 (6 bases). Germline CDR1 and CDR2: MNHEY and SVGEGT. V lost 5 bases to trimming and J lost 10 bases, with 17 bases between them. This CDR3 has 13 amino acids. In DNA form, the CDR3 reads TGTGCCAGCAGTCCTCGGACAGCCCAGGGAGCTTTCCTT. Translated, it gives CASSPRTAQGAFL.

The V gene is TRBV5-6, the J gene TRBJ2-3, with D perhaps matching TRBD1 or TRBD2 (5 bases each). CDR3 length equals 15 residues. Germline V CDR1 and CDR2: SGHDT, YYEEEE. Trimming took off 7 bases at V and 0 bases at J, with 15 bases between the two ends. CDR3 coding DNA: TGTGCCAGCCACGAGGGGACCTCTAGCACAGATACGCAGTATTTT. Translated, it gives CASHEGTSSTDTQYF.

The gene calls are TRBV6-5 and TRBJ1-1; D is unresolved. The CDR3 extends over 13 amino acids. The germline CDR1 and CDR2 sequences are MNHEY and SVGAGI. Trimming shortened V by 2 bases and J by 2 bases, and 6 bases separated the two germline ends. For the CDR3, the DNA is TGTGCCAGCAGTTACGATCAAAACACTGAAGCTTTCTTT. This translates into CASSYDQNTEAFF.

This chain uses TRBV7-2 with TRBJ2-1; a possible D gene is TRBD1 (5 bases). V dropped 8 bases and J dropped 6 bases, with 14 bases sitting between them. There are 13 residues in the CDR3. CDR1 is SGHTA and CDR2 is FQGNSA in the germline V gene. Here the CDR3 DNA reads TGTGCCAGCGATTATAGGGGCGGCAATGAGCAGTTCTTC. As protein: CASDYRGGNEQFF.

The chain has TRBV4-2 and TRBJ2-1; 13 positions agree with TRBD2. The V segment lost 4 bases and the J segment 7 bases; nucleotides outside the gene matches: 4. Germline loops: CDR1 LGHNA, CDR2 YNFKEQ. The CDR3 is 15 residues long. As DNA, the CDR3 is TGTGCCAGCAGCCGCGGGACTAGCGGGAAAAATGAGCAGTTCTTC. Translation gives CASSRGTSGKNEQFF.

This rearrangement joins TRBV7-9 to TRBJ1-5; D gene unclear. The germline V and J ends were trimmed by 2 bases and 3 bases, with 2 bases remaining between them. This CDR3 is 12 amino acids long. Germline V gene data show CDR1 as SEHNR and CDR2 as FQNEAQ (reference sequence). CDR3 protein: CASSLNNQPQHF. DNA of the CDR3: TGTGCCAGCAGCTTAAACAATCAGCCCCAGCATTTT.

This chain links TRBV6-5 with TRBJ2-2; TRBD1 agrees at 8 bases. The V gene's germline CDR1 is MNHEY and CDR2 SVGAGI. The CDR3 is 16 residues long. The V segment lost 5 bases and the J segment 6 bases; nucleotides outside the gene matches: 11. CDR3 DNA: TGTGCCAGCAGTCGAAGGACAGGGCAAGTAGCCGGGGAGCTGTTTTTT. Its translation is CASSRRTGQVAGELFF.

Remarks on this clonotype: The junction shows a germline mismatch at one end, possibly a read error. The chain has TRBV7-9 and TRBJ2-3; 9 bases are shared with TRBD2. The CDR3 contains 18 residues. Germline-derived CDR1 and CDR2 are SEHNR and FQNEAQ (reference sequence). CDR3 in DNA: TGTGCCAGCAGCTTTAAGGGAGGCGGCGGGAGGGCCTCAGATACGCGGTATTTT. Translation gives CASSFKGGGGRASDTRYF. The full variable domain, its missing parts supplied by reference TRBV7-9 and TRBJ2-3, is DTGVSQNPRHKITKRGQNVTFRCDPISEHNRLYWYRQTLGQGPEFLTYFQNEAQLEKSRLLSDRFSAERPKGSFSTLEIQRTEQGDSAMYLCASSFKGGGGRASDTRYFGPGTRLTVL.

This clonotype was observed a handful of times. The V gene is TRBV6-5, the J gene TRBJ1-1; 7 nucleotides align to TRBD1. CDR1 and CDR2 (germline): MNHEY, SVGAGI. This CDR3 has 14 amino acids. With V trimmed by 6 bases and J by 1 base, 5 bases remained unmatched. The CDR3 sequence is CASRHRDRNTEAFF. The CDR3 DNA follows: TGTGCCAGCAGGCACCGGGACAGGAACACTGAAGCTTTCTTT.

In this sample, this clonotype turned up a few times. The junction and the germline gene differ at one end; a read error may be behind it. V is TRBV6-5 and J is TRBJ2-7; 9 positions match TRBD1. The length of the CDR3 is 14 residues. CDR1 and CDR2 (germline): MNHEY, SVGAGI. In DNA form, the CDR3 reads TGTGCCAGCCGCAGACAGGGGGGTTCCTACGAGCAGTATTTC. This translates into CASRRQGGSYEQYF.

This clonotype is labeled as large (0.1 to 1%). The chain recombines TRBV7-9 with TRBJ1-6; TRBD1 matches at 12 bases. Looked up from germline, CDR1 is SEHNR and CDR2 is FQNEAQ (reference sequence). The CDR3 is 16 amino acids. The junction had 6 bases not matched to a gene; V was cut back by 5 bases and J by 7 bases. The CDR3 nucleotides read TGTGCCAGCAGCACGGGACAGGGGGCGCGGAATTCACCCCTCCACTTT. Translation: CASSTGQGARNSPLHF. Full variable domain (remainder filled in from reference TRBV7-9 and TRBJ1-6): DTGVSQNPRHKITKRGQNVTFRCDPISEHNRLYWYRQTLGQGPEFLTYFQNEAQLEKSRLLSDRFSAERPKGSFSTLEIQRTEQGDSAMYLCASSTGQGARNSPLHFGNGTRLTVT.

The J gene is TRBJ2-2, the V gene TRBV11-2, with D perhaps given as TRBD1 or TRBD2 (5 bases each). CDR1 and CDR2 from the germline V gene are SGHAT and FQNNGV. The V gene lost 5 bases and the J gene lost 4 bases, with 11 bases spanning the gap. The length of the CDR3 is 14 residues. The CDR3: CASSPGAATGELFF. The DNA of the CDR3 is TGTGCCAGCAGCCCCGGGGCGGCCACCGGGGAGCTGTTTTTT.

To note about this clonotype: This may be a read error, as it is one base from a much larger clone. This chain connects TRBV5-1 to TRBJ2-1; D possibly corresponds to TRBD2 (6 bases). V lost 0 bases to trimming and J lost 6 bases, with 13 bases between them. CDR1 and CDR2 (germline): SGHRS, YFSETQ. There are 15 residues in the CDR3. The DNA for the CDR3 is TGCGCCAGCAGCTTGGATGGGACTCCTCTCAATGAGCAGTTCTTC. Amino acid sequence: CASSLDGTPLNEQFF.

Here the CDR3 DNA reads TGTGCCAGCAGCCGCCGGCAGGGGATGGAAGAGACCCAGTACTTC. Protein sequence: CASSRRQGMEETQYF. The chain is built from TRBV3-1 and TRBJ2-5, with a tentative D call TRBD1 (6 bases). The CDR3 is 15 amino acids. The germline CDR1 and CDR2 sequences are LGHDT and YNNKEL (reference sequence). Between the trimmed V and J ends, which lost 4 bases and 3 bases, there was a span of 15 bases.

Sample share makes this clonotype medium-sized. V gene TRBV11-3 combines with J gene TRBJ2-7; the D gene is possibly TRBD1 (6 bases). V was clipped by 2 bases and J by 5 bases, with 16 bases between them. The CDR3 contains 15 residues. The germline V gene encodes CDR1 SGHNT and CDR2 YENEEA. The CDR3 spells CASSLFRSQGNEQYF. CDR3 DNA sequence: TGTGCCAGCAGCTTATTCCGGAGTCAGGGGAACGAGCAGTACTTC. The full variable domain, completed using reference TRBV11-3 and TRBJ2-7, is EAGVVQSPRYKIIEKKQPVAFWCNPISGHNTLYWYLQNLGQGPELLIRYENEEAVDDSQLPKDRFSAERLKGVDSTLKIQPAELGDSAVYLCASSLFRSQGNEQYFGPGTRLTVT.

This clonotype was observed a handful of times. Here the CDR3 omits its conserved ending phenylalanine or tryptophan, so a read error is the likely source. V is TRBV2 and J is TRBJ2-1, with D possibly TRBD1 on 5 matching bases. V lost 9 bases and J 7 bases, leaving 7 bases between the germline ends. Germline assignment: CDR1 SNHLY and CDR2 FYNNEI. The CDR3 loop spans 10 amino acids. DNA for the CDR3: TGTGCCAGTAGGGGAAATGAGCAGTTCCTC. It is translated as CASRGNEQFL.

Worth noting for this clonotype: The junction departs from the called germline gene at one end, perhaps through a read error. This chain joins TRBV20-1 and TRBJ1-4; D gene uncertain. CDR1 and CDR2 from the germline V gene are DFQATT and SNEGSKA (reference sequence). CDR3 size: 16 residues. The CDR3 reads CSARDRAQPFPEKLFF. CDR3 in DNA: TGCAGTGCTCGAGATAGAGCGCAGCCTTTCCCCGAAAAACTGTTTTTT.

This clonotype came up a few times. The gene calls are TRBV20-1 and TRBJ1-4; D gene unclear. Per the germline V gene, CDR1 is DFQATT and CDR2 is SNEGSKA (reference sequence). V lost 0 bases to trimming and J lost 11 bases, with 16 bases between them. The CDR3 totals 14 residues. As DNA, the CDR3 is TGCAGTGCTAGAGATCAAGGGCGGGTCGAGAAACTGTTTTTT. This sequence encodes CSARDQGRVEKLFF.

This chain links TRBV5-1 with TRBJ2-7, with TRBD2 matching 15 bases. V shed 5 bases and J 2 bases; nucleotides not matched to a gene: 8. In germline, CDR1 is SGHRS, CDR2 YFSETQ. The CDR3 consists of 17 residues. The CDR3 DNA follows: TGCGCCAGCAGAGTTGGGACTAGCGGGAGGCCACCCTACGAGCAGTACTTC. Encoded protein: CASRVGTSGRPPYEQYF.

This clonotype has a handful of counts. The gene calls are TRBV2 and TRBJ2-7, with D perhaps TRBD1 (6 bases). Trimming pared 5 bases from V and 2 bases from J, leaving 13 bases between. Germline CDR1 reads SNHLY; CDR2 reads FYNNEI. The CDR3 extends over 14 amino acids. This chain's CDR3 is CASSWTARPYEQYF. In DNA, the CDR3 is TGTGCCAGCAGTTGGACAGCAAGACCCTACGAGCAGTACTTC.